This T cell receptor (beta chain) originates from a study of blood T cell repertoires in COVID-19. Study details: T cells, B-cell-depleted T cells, or PBMCs supplied cDNA or gDNA.

The CDR3 extends over 13 amino acids. V gave up 2 bases and J gave up 8 bases, with 12 bases separating them. Some clones are missing from TCRdb's copy, which holds only in-frame ones; the method was immunoSEQ multiplex PCR. The data hold about 80,000 clones, with about 82% observed a single time. The chain uses TRBV12-3 or TRBV12-4 and TRBJ1-2; D is possibly TRBD1 (5 bases). This TCR was recovered from a man aged 45-65 years with COVID-19, enrolled during active disease. The sequencing input was peripheral blood. In DNA form, the CDR3 reads TGTGCCAGCAGTTTAAAAGCGGGGGGAGGCTACACCTTC. This translates into CASSLKAGGGYTF.